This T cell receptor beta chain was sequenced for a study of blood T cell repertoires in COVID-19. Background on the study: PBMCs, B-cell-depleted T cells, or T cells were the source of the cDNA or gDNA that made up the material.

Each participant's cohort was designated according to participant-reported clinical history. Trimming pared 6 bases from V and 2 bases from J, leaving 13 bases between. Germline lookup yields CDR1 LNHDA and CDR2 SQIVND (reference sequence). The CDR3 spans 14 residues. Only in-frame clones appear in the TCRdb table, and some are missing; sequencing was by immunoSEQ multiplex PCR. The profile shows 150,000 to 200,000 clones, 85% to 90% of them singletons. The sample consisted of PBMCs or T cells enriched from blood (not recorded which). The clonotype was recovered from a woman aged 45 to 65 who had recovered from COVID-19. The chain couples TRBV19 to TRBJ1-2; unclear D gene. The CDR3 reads CASSRGRENYGYTF. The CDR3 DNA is TGTGCCAGTAGCCGCGGACGGGAAAACTATGGCTACACCTTC. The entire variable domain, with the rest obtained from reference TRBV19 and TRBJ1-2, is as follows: DGGITQSPKYLFRKEGQNVTLSCEQNLNHDAMYWYRQDPGQGLRLIYYSQIVNDFQKGDIAEGYSVSREKKESFPLTVTSAQKNPTAFYLCASSRGRENYGYTFGSGTRLTVV.